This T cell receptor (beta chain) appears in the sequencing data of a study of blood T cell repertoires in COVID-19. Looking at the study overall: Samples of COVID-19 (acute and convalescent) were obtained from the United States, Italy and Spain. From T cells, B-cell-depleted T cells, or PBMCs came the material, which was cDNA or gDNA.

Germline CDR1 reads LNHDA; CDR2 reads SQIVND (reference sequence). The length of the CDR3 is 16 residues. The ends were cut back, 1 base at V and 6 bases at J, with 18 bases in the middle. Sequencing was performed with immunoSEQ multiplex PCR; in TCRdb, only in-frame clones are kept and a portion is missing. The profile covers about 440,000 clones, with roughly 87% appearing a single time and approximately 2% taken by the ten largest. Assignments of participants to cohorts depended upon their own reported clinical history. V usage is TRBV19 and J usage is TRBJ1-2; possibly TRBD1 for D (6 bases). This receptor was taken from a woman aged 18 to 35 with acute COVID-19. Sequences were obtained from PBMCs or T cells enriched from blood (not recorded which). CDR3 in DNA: TGTGCCAGTAGTATAGGCTCCCAGGGGATGGCTAATGGCTACACCTTC. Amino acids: CASSIGSQGMANGYTF.